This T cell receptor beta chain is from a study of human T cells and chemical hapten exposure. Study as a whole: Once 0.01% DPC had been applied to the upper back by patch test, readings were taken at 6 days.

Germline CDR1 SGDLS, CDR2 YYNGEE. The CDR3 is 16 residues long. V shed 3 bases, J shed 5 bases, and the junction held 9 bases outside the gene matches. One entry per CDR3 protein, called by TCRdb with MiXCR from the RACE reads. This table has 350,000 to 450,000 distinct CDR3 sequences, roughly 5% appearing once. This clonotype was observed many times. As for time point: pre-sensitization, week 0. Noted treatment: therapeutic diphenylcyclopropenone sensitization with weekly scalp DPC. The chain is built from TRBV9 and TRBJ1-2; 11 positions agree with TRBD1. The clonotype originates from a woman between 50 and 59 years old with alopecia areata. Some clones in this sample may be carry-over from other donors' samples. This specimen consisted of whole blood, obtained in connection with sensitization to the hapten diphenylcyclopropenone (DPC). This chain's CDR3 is CASSAPGTGGSYGYTF. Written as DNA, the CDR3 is TGTGCCAGCAGCGCCCCAGGGACAGGGGGATCGTATGGCTACACCTTC.